These T cell receptor beta chains were read from a single sample in a study of blood T cells in healthy people across ages. In TCRdb, the 5' RACE reads were re-called with MiXCR into one record per CDR3 protein. Of under 2,000,000 distinct CDR3 sequences listed, roughly 52% are singletons. Sequenced input: blood. Every receptor here comes from a middle-aged woman in good health. Both conserved end residues are part of each CDR3. A D gene is named only where the DNA matches it firmly. Clone size, where shown, is once, few, many, or a class for clones that have expanded.

d_gene | j_gene | v_gene | abundance | CDR3nt | CDR3aa
TRBD2 | TRBJ2-1 | TRBV20-1 | NA | TGCAGTGCGCTAGAGTTAGCGGGGGACTTAGGGCAGTTCTTC | CSALELAGDLGQFF
TRBD1 | TRBJ1-5 | TRBV6-2/TRBV6-3 | NA | TGTGCCAGCAGAAGCCAGGGGGGCCCGGAGCAGCCCCAGCATTTT | CASRSQGGPEQPQHF
TRBD2 | TRBJ2-5 | TRBV4-3 | NA | TGCGCCAGCAGCCAAGAGCCTAGCGGGGAGACCCAGTACTTC | CASSQEPSGETQYF
NA | TRBJ2-1 | TRBV6-2/TRBV6-3 | NA | TGTGCCAGCAGTTACGGGGAATCCTCCTACAATGAGCAGTTCTTC | CASSYGESSYNEQFF
NA | TRBJ2-3 | TRBV5-1 | few | TGCGCCAGCAGCTTAGTAGGGTATCAAGAGGATACGCAGTATTTT | CASSLVGYQEDTQYF
TRBD1 | TRBJ2-2 | TRBV4-3 | NA | TGCGCCAGCAGCCAAGTGTGGCAGGGGGCCAACACCGGGGAGCTGTTTTTT | CASSQVWQGANTGELFF
NA | TRBJ2-1 | TRBV6-4 | NA | TGTGCCAGCAGTGACTCTGCGGGGAGCTCCTACAATGAGCAGTTCTTC | CASSDSAGSSYNEQFF
NA | TRBJ2-7 | TRBV2 | NA | TGTGCCAGCAGTGAAAGCAGAAACTACGAGCAGTACTTC | CASSESRNYEQYF
TRBD1 | TRBJ2-2 | TRBV20-1 | NA | TGCAGTGCTAGTAGGGGGCCCTCGAACACCGGGGAGCTGTTTTTT | CSASRGPSNTGELFF
NA | TRBJ1-6 | TRBV6-2/TRBV6-3 | NA | TGTGCCAGCAGTTGGACGGACAGCAGGAATAATTCACCCCTCCACTTT | CASSWTDSRNNSPLHF
NA | TRBJ2-1 | TRBV7-2 | NA | TGTGCCAGCAGCTTAAGAGCCGGGGTATACAATGAGCAGTTCTTC | CASSLRAGVYNEQFF
TRBD1 | TRBJ2-1 | TRBV9 | few | TGTGCCAGCAGCGGGGGACAGGGGCTCTCCTACAATGAGCAGTTCTTC | CASSGGQGLSYNEQFF
TRBD1 | TRBJ1-1 | TRBV29-1 | few | TGCAGCGTTGAAGATCTGGGACAGGGGAACACTGAAGCTTTCTTT | CSVEDLGQGNTEAFF
TRBD2 | TRBJ2-1 | TRBV25-1 | few | TGTGCCAGCACCCGGACGTCTAGCGGAGACTACAATGAGCAGTTCTTC | CASTRTSSGDYNEQFF
TRBD1 | TRBJ2-3 | TRBV12-3/TRBV12-4 | NA | TGTGCCAGCAGTTCCCCACCGGAACAGGGGGCTCCAGATACGCAGTATTTT | CASSSPPEQGAPDTQYF
TRBD1 | TRBJ1-1 | TRBV15 | NA | TGTGCCACCAGCGGATACGGGACAGGGGTCTATTTGAACACTGAAGCTTTCTTT | CATSGYGTGVYLNTEAFF
NA | TRBJ2-3 | TRBV12-3/TRBV12-4 | NA | TGTGCCAGCAGTTTACGGGGGGCGGATGATACGCAGTATTTT | CASSLRGADDTQYF
NA | TRBJ1-4 | TRBV11-2 | once | TGTGCCAGCAGCCCGTTGCGGGGAATTAATGAAAAACTGTTTTTT | CASSPLRGINEKLFF
TRBD1 | TRBJ2-1 | TRBV5-1 | few | TGCGCCAGCAGCTTGGCCCCCGGGACAGGGGTTCATGAGCAGTTCTTC | CASSLAPGTGVHEQFF
NA | TRBJ2-3 | TRBV20-1 | few | TGCAGTGCGAAGAGGGTAGATACGCAGTATTTT | CSAKRVDTQYF
TRBD1 | TRBJ2-3 | TRBV5-4 | NA | TGTGCCAGCAGCCCAGGTGGGACAGGCCGCACAGATACGCAGTATTTT | CASSPGGTGRTDTQYF
TRBD1 | TRBJ2-7 | TRBV29-1 | few | TGCAGCGTTATCCCGGGACAGGGATACGAGCAGTACTTC | CSVIPGQGYEQYF
NA | TRBJ2-1 | TRBV7-2 | NA | TGTGCCAGCAGCTCCCCGGGACTGGGGAATGAGCAGTTCTTC | CASSSPGLGNEQFF
TRBD1 | TRBJ1-5 | TRBV28 | NA | TGTGCCAGCATCGCGACAGGGGGCCTCAATCAGCCCCAGCATTTT | CASIATGGLNQPQHF